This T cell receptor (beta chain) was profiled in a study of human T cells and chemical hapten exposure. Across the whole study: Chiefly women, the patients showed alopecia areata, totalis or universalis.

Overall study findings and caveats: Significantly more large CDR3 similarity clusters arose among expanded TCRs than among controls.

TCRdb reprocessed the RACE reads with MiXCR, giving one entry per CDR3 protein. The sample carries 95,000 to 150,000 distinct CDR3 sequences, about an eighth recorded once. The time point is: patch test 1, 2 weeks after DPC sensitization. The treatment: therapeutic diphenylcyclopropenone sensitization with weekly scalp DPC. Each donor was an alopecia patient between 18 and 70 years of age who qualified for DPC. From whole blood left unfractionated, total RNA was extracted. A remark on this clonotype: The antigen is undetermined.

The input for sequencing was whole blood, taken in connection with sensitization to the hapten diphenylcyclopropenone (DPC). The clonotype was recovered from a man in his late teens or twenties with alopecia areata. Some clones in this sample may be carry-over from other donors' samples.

In DNA form, the CDR3 reads TGTGCCAGCACCCTCCGAGGGACCCAGTACTTC. Translated: CASTLRGTQYF. The chain employs TRBV7-6 and TRBJ2-5; D is undetermined. The CDR3 length is 11 residues. Trimming stripped 7 bases from V and 7 bases from J, with 10 bases between. Germline V gives CDR1 SGHVS, CDR2 FNYEAQ.